These T cell receptor beta chains were read from a single sample in a study of T cells in Graves' hyperthyroidism and ophthalmopathy. MiXCR, applied by TCRdb to the multiplex PCR reads, yields one record per CDR3 protein. The table has roughly 600,000 distinct CDR3 sequences, more than 14% seen once; the top ten hold about an eighth. The sequencing input was blood. The receptors shown here come from a woman in her fifties or sixties with Graves' ophthalmopathy. CDR3s include the opening cysteine and the closing phenylalanine or tryptophan. A D gene is named only where the DNA matches it firmly. For some rows the clone size is stated as once, few or many, or as a class when expanded; others skip it.

V gene	clone size	D gene	J gene	CDR3 DNA	CDR3 protein
TRBV28	many	.	TRBJ2-7	TGTGCCAGCACCCCGGGCGATCTACAGGTAGCCTACGAGCAGTACTTC	CASTPGDLQVAYEQYF
TRBV6-1	few	TRBD1	TRBJ1-1	TGTGCCAGCAGGACCCCAGGGGGGGAAGCTTTCTTT	CASRTPGGEAFF
TRBV18	.	TRBD1	TRBJ1-2	TGTGCCAGCATACCGTCCGCAGAGGGGGCGAGCTACACCTTC	CASIPSAEGASYTF
TRBV4-3	.	.	TRBJ1-5	TGCGCCAGCAGCCAAGATTTGAGTCCCAATCAGCCCCAGCATTTT	CASSQDLSPNQPQHF
TRBV28	many	TRBD2	TRBJ2-2	TGTGCCAGCAGCCAGACTAGCGTCTCGAACACCGGGGAGCTGTTTTTT	CASSQTSVSNTGELFF
TRBV10-3	many	.	TRBJ2-7	TGTGCCATCAGTGAAAGGGACGGCTCCTACGAGCAGTACTTC	CAISERDGSYEQYF
TRBV2	many	.	TRBJ1-5	TGTGCCAGCCAACGACGCGGCAGCAATCAGCCCCAGCATTTT	CASQRRGSNQPQHF
TRBV6-2/TRBV6-3	many	.	TRBJ2-1	TGTGCCAGCAGGCAAAACAGGGCCGGGGAGCAGTTCTTC	CASRQNRAGEQFF
TRBV28	many	.	TRBJ2-2	TGTGCCAGCAGTTTAATGTTTTTCACTCGGGAAGCGAACACCGGGGAGCTGTTTTTT	CASSLMFFTREANTGELFF
TRBV12-3/TRBV12-4	many	.	TRBJ1-3	TGTGCCAGCAGTTTAGGAGTGTCTGGAAACACCATATATTTT	CASSLGVSGNTIYF
TRBV9	once	TRBD1	TRBJ2-4	TGTGCCAGCAGTTACCGGGACAGGGGGCTAAGGGACATTCAGTACTTC	CASSYRDRGLRDIQYF